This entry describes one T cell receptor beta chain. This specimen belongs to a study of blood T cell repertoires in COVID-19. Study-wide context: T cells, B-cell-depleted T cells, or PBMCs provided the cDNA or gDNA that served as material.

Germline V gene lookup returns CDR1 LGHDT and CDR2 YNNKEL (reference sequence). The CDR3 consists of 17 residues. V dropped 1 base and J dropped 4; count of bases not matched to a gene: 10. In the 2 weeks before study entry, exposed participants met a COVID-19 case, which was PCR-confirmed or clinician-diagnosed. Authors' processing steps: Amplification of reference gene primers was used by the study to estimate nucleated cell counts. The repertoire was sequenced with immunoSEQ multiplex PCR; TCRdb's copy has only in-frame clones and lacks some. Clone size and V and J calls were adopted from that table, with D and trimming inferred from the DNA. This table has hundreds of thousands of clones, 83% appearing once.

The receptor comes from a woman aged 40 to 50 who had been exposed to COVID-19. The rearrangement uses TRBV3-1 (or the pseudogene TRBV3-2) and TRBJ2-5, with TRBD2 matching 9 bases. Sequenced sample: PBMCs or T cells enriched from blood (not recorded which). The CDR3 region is CASSQGVSGGLGETQYF. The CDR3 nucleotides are TGTGCCAGCAGCCAAGGTGTTAGCGGGGGACTGGGAGAGACCCAGTACTTC.